A single T cell receptor beta chain is shown here with its context. Antigen: not known. The data are from a study of OX40 agonist ivuxolimab in advanced cancers. CDR3 length: 15 amino acids. V was clipped by 4 bases and J by 0 bases; unmatched bases: 3. Germline assignment: CDR1 MRHNA and CDR2 SNTAGT. Study results and caveats: Dose levels from 0.1 to 3.0 mg/kg saw CD4+ and CD8+ blood T cells expand clonally by week 6. Among the lowest peripheral clonal expansion occurred in 0.1-3.0 mg/kg partial responders. On average, CD8+ T cells had more expanded clones than CD4+.

Measured with immunoSEQ multiplex PCR; TCRdb has only the in-frame clones, and not every one. Of more than 65,000 clones listed, approximately 90% were seen once; the top ten hold 0.3%. Patients had blood sampled at baseline and again on cycle 4 day 1 and cycle 7 day 1. Sequenced material: CD4+ or CD8+ T cells sorted from blood, taken in a trial of the OX40 agonist ivuxolimab. This chain connects TRBV6-4 to TRBJ2-1; TRBD2 matches at 7 bases. This sequence originates from an adult with an advanced solid tumor such as melanoma, head and neck, liver or kidney cancer. This CDR3 reads CASSGEGLSYNEQFF. The CDR3, as DNA: TGTGCCAGCAGTGGGGAGGGCCTCTCCTACAATGAGCAGTTCTTC.